Included here is one TCR beta chain sequence, with context. An end of the junction differs from the germline gene, which may be a read error. Germline DNA was also extracted, while the blood RNA originated from unsorted whole blood. This specimen comes from a study of tumor-infiltrating lymphocytes in primary liver carcinoma. The wider study: The patients had histopathologically diagnosed primary liver carcinoma, and their disease was treated by surgical resection. Tumor stage was T1-T3 N0M0, and tumor size was about 4 to 10 cm across. Men and women, 30 to 69 years of age, made up the patients. The number of productive TCRbeta reads per sample ranged from roughly 3.5 to 7.13 million and was similar across tissue types.

CDR1 is MGHRA, CDR2 YSYEKL, per germline. This CDR3 contains 17 residues. TCR beta cDNA was prepared out of about 510 ng total RNA by means of a constant-region primer. Three nested multiplex PCR rounds, a slightly modified ARM-PCR method, built the TCR beta libraries. The first two PCR rounds, around 11 cycles each, used TRBV1-TRBV30 forward primers and a C-beta reverse primer. In TCRdb, the multiplex PCR reads were re-called with MiXCR into one record per CDR3 protein. The sample yields almost 200,000 distinct CDR3 sequences, about two thirds seen once. J is TRBJ2-2 and V is TRBV4-1; perhaps TRBD2 as D (7 bases). The receptor was derived from a woman aged 60-75 years with primary liver carcinoma and hepatitis B virus infection. Sequenced input: peripheral blood. The CDR3 DNA reads TGCGCCAGCGGCCAAGGGCGGGGGCGCGCGAACACCGGGGAGCTGTTTTTT. This gives the protein CASGQGRGRANTGELFF.